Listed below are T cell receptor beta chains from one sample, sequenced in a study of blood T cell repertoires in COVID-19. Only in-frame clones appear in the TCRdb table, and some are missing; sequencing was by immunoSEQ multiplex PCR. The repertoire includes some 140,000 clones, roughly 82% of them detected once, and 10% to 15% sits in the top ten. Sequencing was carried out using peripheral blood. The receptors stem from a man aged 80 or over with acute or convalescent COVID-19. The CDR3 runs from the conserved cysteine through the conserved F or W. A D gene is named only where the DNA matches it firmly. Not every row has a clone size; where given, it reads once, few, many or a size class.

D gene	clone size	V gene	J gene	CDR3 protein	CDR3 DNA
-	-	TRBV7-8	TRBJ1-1	CASSLAGRGNTEAFF	TGTGCCAGCAGCTTAGCGGGTAGGGGGAACACTGAAGCTTTCTTT
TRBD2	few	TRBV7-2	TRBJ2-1	CASSLLSGGYNEQFF	TGTGCCAGCAGCTTATTGTCGGGGGGCTACAATGAGCAGTTCTTC
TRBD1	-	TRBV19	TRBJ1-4	CASSLTGKNEKLFF	TGTGCCAGTAGTCTGACAGGGAAAAATGAAAAACTGTTTTTT
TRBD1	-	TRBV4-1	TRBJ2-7	CASSPGQASYEQYF	TGCGCCAGCAGCCCGGGACAGGCCTCCTACGAGCAGTACTTC
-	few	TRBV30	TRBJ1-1	CAWTAGSGTEAFF	TGTGCCTGGACCGCGGGCTCGGGAACTGAAGCTTTCTTT
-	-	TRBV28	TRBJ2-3	CASSLAGASTDTQYF	TGTGCCAGCAGTTTAGCGGGGGCGAGCACAGATACGCAGTATTTT
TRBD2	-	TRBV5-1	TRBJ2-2	CASSSGGANTGELFF	TGCGCCAGCAGCTCCGGGGGGGCGAACACCGGGGAGCTGTTTTTT
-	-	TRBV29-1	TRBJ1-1	CSSRPQGMNTEAFF	TGCAGCAGCCGGCCACAGGGCATGAACACTGAAGCTTTCTTT
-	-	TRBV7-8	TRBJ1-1	CASSLVRNTEAFF	TGTGCCAGCAGCTTAGTCCGGAACACTGAAGCTTTCTTT
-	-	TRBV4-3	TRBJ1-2	CASSQESQGGGGYTF	TGCGCCAGCAGCCAAGAGTCGCAGGGTGGTGGGGGCTACACCTTC
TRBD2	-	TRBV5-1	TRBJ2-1	CASSLVGLAGGSWYNEQFF	TGCGCCAGCAGCTTAGTGGGACTAGCGGGGGGTTCGTGGTACAATGAGCAGTTCTTC
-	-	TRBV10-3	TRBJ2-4	CAISDPTGGKDIQYF	TGTGCCATCAGTGATCCGACCGGAGGGAAGGACATTCAGTACTTC
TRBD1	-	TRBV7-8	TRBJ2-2	CASERLTGDTGELFF	TGTGCCAGCGAAAGATTAACAGGGGACACCGGGGAGCTGTTTTTT
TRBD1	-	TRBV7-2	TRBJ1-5	CASSSTGNNNQPQHF	TGTGCCAGCAGCTCGACAGGGAATAACAATCAGCCCCAGCATTTT
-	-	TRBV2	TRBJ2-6	CASTRDSGANVLTF	TGTGCCAGCACGAGGGACTCTGGGGCCAACGTCCTGACTTTC
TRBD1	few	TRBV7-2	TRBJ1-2	CASSARQGGTNYGYTF	TGTGCCAGCAGCGCCCGACAGGGGGGTACTAACTATGGCTACACCTTC
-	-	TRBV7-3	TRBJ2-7	CASSPLMGGEQYF	TGTGCCAGCAGCCCCCTAATGGGGGGTGAGCAGTACTTC
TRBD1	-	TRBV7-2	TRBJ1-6	CASSLDQGAIYSPLHF	TGTGCCAGCAGCTTAGATCAGGGGGCGATTTATTCACCCCTCCACTTT
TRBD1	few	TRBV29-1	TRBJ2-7	CSATGAYDEQYF	TGCAGCGCGACAGGGGCGTATGACGAGCAGTACTTC
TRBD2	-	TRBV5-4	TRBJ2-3	CASSLRGGRVSDTQYF	TGTGCCAGCAGCTTGCGGGGGGGGCGGGTTAGTGATACGCAGTATTTT
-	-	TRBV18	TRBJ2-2	CASSPPNRAGELFF	TGTGCCAGCTCACCACCGAACAGGGCCGGGGAGCTGTTTTTT
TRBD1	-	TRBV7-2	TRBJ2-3	CASSLDRGGADTQYF	TGTGCCAGCAGCTTGGACAGGGGTGGCGCAGATACGCAGTATTTT
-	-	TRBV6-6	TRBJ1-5	CASSYVKGDSNQPQHF	TGTGCCAGCAGTTACGTCAAGGGGGATAGCAATCAGCCCCAGCATTTT
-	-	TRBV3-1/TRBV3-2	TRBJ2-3	CASSQEWQPVTDTQYF	TGTGCCAGCAGCCAAGAATGGCAGCCCGTCACAGATACACAGTATTTT
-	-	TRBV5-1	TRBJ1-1	CASAIQGHTEAFF	TGCGCCAGCGCAATTCAGGGGCACACTGAAGCTTTCTTT
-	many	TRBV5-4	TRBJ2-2	CASSPDGENTGELFF	TGTGCCAGCAGCCCGGACGGGGAGAACACCGGGGAGCTGTTTTTT
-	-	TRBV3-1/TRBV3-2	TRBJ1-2	CASSQSSATRTSGYTF	TGTGCCAGCAGCCAATCGTCGGCCACTAGGACGAGTGGCTACACCTTC
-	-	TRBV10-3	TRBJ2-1	CAIRPTTISYNEQFF	TGTGCCATCAGACCGACTACCATATCCTACAATGAGCAGTTCTTC
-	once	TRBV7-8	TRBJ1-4	CASSRGTGEKLFF	TGTGCCAGCTCTAGGGGGACGGGTGAAAAACTGTTTTTT
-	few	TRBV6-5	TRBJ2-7	CACKSDRTYEQYF	TGTGCCTGCAAGTCAGACAGGACCTACGAGCAGTACTTC
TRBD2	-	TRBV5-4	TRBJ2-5	CASSLRLAGQETQYF	TGTGCCAGCAGCTTACGACTAGCGGGGCAAGAGACCCAGTACTTC
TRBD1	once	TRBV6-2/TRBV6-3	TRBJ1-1	CASSYYRGEAFF	TGTGCCAGCAGTTATTACAGGGGTGAGGCTTTCTTT
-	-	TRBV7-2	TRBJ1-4	CASSPQGSLEKLFF	TGTGCCAGCAGCCCTCAGGGGTCCCTTGAAAAACTGTTTTTT
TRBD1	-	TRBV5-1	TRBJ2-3	CASSPGQGVIYTDTQYF	TGCGCCAGCAGCCCTGGACAGGGGGTAATATATACGGATACGCAGTATTTT
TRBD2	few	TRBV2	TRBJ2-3	CASRGTSGTDTQYF	TGTGCCAGCAGGGGGACTAGCGGCACAGATACGCAGTATTTT
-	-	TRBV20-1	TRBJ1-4	CSASRSEKLFF	TGCAGTGCTTCTCGGTCTGAAAAACTGTTTTTT
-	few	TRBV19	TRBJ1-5	CASSIEMMRARNQPQHF	TGTGCCAGTAGTATTGAGATGATGAGGGCTCGCAATCAGCCCCAGCATTTT
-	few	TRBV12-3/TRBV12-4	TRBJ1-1	CASSLGGAAEAFF	TGTGCCAGCAGTTTAGGGGGCGCTGCTGAAGCTTTCTTT
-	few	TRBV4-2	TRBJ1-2	CASSQDYAGPEGYTF	TGTGCCAGCAGCCAAGATTACGCAGGGCCTGAGGGCTACACCTTC
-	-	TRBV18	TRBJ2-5	CASSPTLGETQYF	TGTGCCAGCTCGCCTACCCTCGGGGAGACCCAGTACTTC
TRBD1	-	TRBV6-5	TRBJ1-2	CASKLDRSYGYTF	TGTGCCAGCAAATTGGACAGGAGCTATGGCTACACCTTC
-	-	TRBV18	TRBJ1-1	CASSPNRNMNTEAFF	TGTGCCAGCTCACCAAACAGGAACATGAACACTGAAGCTTTCTTT
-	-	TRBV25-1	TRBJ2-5	CASSANRVRETQYF	TGTGCCAGCAGTGCAAACAGGGTGCGAGAGACCCAGTACTTC
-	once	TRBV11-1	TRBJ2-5	CASSPRQDPWTQYF	TGTGCCAGCAGCCCCCGACAGGACCCATGGACCCAGTACTTC
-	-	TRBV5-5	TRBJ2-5	CASSTRETQYF	TGTGCCAGCAGCACCAGGGAGACCCAGTACTTC
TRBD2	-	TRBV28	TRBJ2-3	CASSPQRGGQGSTDTQYF	TGTGCCAGCAGTCCCCAGCGGGGGGGCCAGGGGAGCACAGATACGCAGTATTTT
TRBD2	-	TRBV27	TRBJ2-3	CASSLISGGTDTQYF	TGTGCCAGCAGCTTAATTAGCGGGGGGACAGATACGCAGTATTTT
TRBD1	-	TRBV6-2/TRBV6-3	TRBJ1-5	CASSYDRGQRQPQHF	TGTGCCAGCAGTTACGACAGGGGTCAGAGACAGCCCCAGCATTTT
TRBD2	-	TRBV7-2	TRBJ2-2	CASSLNVGGAGELFF	TGTGCCAGCAGCCTAAATGTTGGGGGGGCCGGGGAGCTGTTTTTT
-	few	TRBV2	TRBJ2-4	CASSTGGNIQYF	TGTGCCAGCAGCACAGGTGGGAACATTCAGTACTTC